In this sample, the clone carrying this TCR beta chain turned up a few times. Its antigen is as yet unknown. BIOMED2 TRB-A/B primer pools were used in multiplex TRB PCR. Via MiXCR, TCRdb re-called the multiplex PCR reads, giving one row per CDR3 protein. Of about 22,000 distinct CDR3 sequences detected, about 32% appear once; the ten largest clones hold 2.5% to 3.5%. This sample is drawn from a study of T and B cells in COVID-19 patients. Study-wide background: Peripheral blood came from COVID-19 patients with active infection or after recovery. Recovered patients mostly had mild to moderate COVID-19 managed as outpatients.

From blood, roughly 250-550 ng of genomic DNA served as TRB template. The CDR3 is 16 residues long. V lost 1 base and J lost 8; bases outside the gene matches: 9. General study findings and limits: In COVID-19 patients, T cell receptor beta variable and joining gene use was reportedly strongly skewed.

V is TRBV12-3 or TRBV12-4 and J is TRBJ2-1, with TRBD2 matching 9 bases. The receptor's source is a human donor who had recovered from COVID-19. The sample taken for sequencing was blood. CDR3 protein: CASSLEASGEFDEQFF. CDR3 in DNA: TGTGCCAGCAGTTTAGAGGCTAGCGGGGAATTCGATGAGCAGTTCTTC.